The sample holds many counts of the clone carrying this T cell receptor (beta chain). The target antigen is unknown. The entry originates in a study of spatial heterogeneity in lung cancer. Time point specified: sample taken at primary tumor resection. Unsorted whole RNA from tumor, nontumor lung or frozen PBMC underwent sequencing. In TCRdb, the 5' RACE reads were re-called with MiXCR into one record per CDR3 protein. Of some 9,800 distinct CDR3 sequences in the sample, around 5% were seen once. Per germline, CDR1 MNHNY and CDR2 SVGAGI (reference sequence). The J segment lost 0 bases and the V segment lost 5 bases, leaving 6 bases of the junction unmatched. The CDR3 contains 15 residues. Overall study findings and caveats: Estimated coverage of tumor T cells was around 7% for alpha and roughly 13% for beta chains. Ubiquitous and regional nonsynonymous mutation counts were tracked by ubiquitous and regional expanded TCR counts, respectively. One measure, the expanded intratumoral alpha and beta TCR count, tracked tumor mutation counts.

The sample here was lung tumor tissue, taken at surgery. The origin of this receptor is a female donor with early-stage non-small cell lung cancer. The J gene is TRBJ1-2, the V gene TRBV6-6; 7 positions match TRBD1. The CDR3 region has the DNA TGTGCCAGCAGTAGGACCGGGACAGCTAACTATGGCTACACCTTC. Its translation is CASSRTGTANYGYTF.